This paragraph reports one T cell receptor (beta chain). Its specificity is not known. Germline V gene data show CDR1 as SGHRS and CDR2 as YFSETQ. J gave up 6 bases and V 2 bases, and 11 bases lay outside the gene matches. This CDR3 contains 18 residues. The RNA input was about 0.5 to 1 ug, and it was reverse transcribed with random hexamers. Amplification of the TCR beta CDR3 was carried out by immunoSEQ multiplex PCR, which spanned a total of 54 Vbeta and 13 Jbeta segments. Each CDR3 protein gets one entry after TCRdb re-called the immunoSEQ multiplex PCR reads with MiXCR. The data hold about 250,000 distinct CDR3 sequences, with 93% observed a single time. The record originates from a study of CD8 T cells in Susac syndrome. CD8+ and CD4+ T cells from blood underwent TCR beta sequencing. CD8+ and CD4+ T cells were negatively isolated; TEMRA cells were FACS-enriched. Study outcomes and limitations: A relatively small number of individuals underwent TCR sequencing and HLA analysis.

The chain joins TRBV5-1 to TRBJ2-2, with 12 bases fitting TRBD2. The specimen was CD4+ T cells from PBMCs. The receptor's source is a human donor with multiple sclerosis. DNA of the CDR3: TGCGCCAGCAGCTTTTCTAGCGGGAGGGCCGTTAAATCCGGGGAGCTGTTTTTT. Protein product: CASSFSSGRAVKSGELFF.